A selection of T cell receptor beta chains follows, all from one sample in a study of blood T cell repertoires in COVID-19. Only in-frame clones appear in the TCRdb table, and some are missing; sequencing was by immunoSEQ multiplex PCR. Among 94,000 or so clones, 85% to 90% were seen once, and the ten largest hold 4.5% to 6%. Sequencing used peripheral blood. The receptor source for this set is a woman older than 75 with active COVID-19. The CDR3 runs from the conserved cysteine through the conserved F or W. Fields, in order: V gene, clone size, D gene, CDR3 length, J gene, CDR3 protein, CDR3 DNA. D genes are given only for firm matches. Size is stated for part of the rows, as once, few or many counts, or as a class when the clone is expanded.

V gene: TRBV28; clone size: NA; D gene: NA; CDR3 length: 14; J gene: TRBJ2-7; CDR3 protein: CASRQIQGSYEQYF; CDR3 DNA: TGTGCCAGCAGGCAGATCCAGGGGTCCTACGAGCAGTACTTC
V gene: TRBV28; clone size: NA; D gene: TRBD1; CDR3 length: 15; J gene: TRBJ1-2; CDR3 protein: CASSTTSFAGGGYTF; CDR3 DNA: TGTGCCAGCAGTACGACTTCATTTGCAGGGGGGGGCTACACCTTC
V gene: TRBV6-5; clone size: once; D gene: TRBD2; CDR3 length: 15; J gene: TRBJ2-7; CDR3 protein: CASSYTSGSNIKQYF; CDR3 DNA: TGTGCCAGCAGTTACACTAGCGGGAGTAATATAAAGCAGTACTTC
V gene: TRBV7-2; clone size: NA; D gene: TRBD1; CDR3 length: 16; J gene: TRBJ1-1; CDR3 protein: CASSLLGQGASTEAFF; CDR3 DNA: TGTGCCAGCAGCTTATTAGGACAGGGGGCGTCCACTGAAGCTTTCTTT
V gene: TRBV27; clone size: few; D gene: NA; CDR3 length: 14; J gene: TRBJ2-3; CDR3 protein: CASSLISSTDTQYF; CDR3 DNA: TGTGCCAGCAGTTTAATCTCTAGCACAGATACGCAGTATTTT
V gene: TRBV18; clone size: NA; D gene: NA; CDR3 length: 17; J gene: TRBJ2-2; CDR3 protein: CASSPIAVGAGTGELFF; CDR3 DNA: TGTGCCAGCTCACCCATAGCGGTAGGAGCTGGGACCGGGGAGCTGTTTTTT
V gene: TRBV4-3; clone size: once; D gene: TRBD1; CDR3 length: 15; J gene: TRBJ2-7; CDR3 protein: CASSLGTGYSYEQYF; CDR3 DNA: TGCGCCAGCAGCCTCGGGACAGGGTATTCCTACGAGCAGTACTTC
V gene: TRBV29-1; clone size: NA; D gene: NA; CDR3 length: 14; J gene: TRBJ2-1; CDR3 protein: CSVAPGTGSTEQFF; CDR3 DNA: TGCAGCGTTGCCCCCGGAACAGGGTCAACTGAGCAGTTCTTC
V gene: TRBV2; clone size: few; D gene: TRBD1; CDR3 length: 16; J gene: TRBJ2-5; CDR3 protein: CASSERDSWYQETQYF; CDR3 DNA: TGTGCCAGCAGTGAACGGGACAGTTGGTACCAAGAGACCCAGTACTTC
V gene: TRBV30; clone size: NA; D gene: NA; CDR3 length: 12; J gene: TRBJ1-6; CDR3 protein: CAWSTRNSPLHF; CDR3 DNA: TGTGCCTGGAGTACAAGAAACTCACCCCTCCACTTT
V gene: TRBV6-5; clone size: NA; D gene: NA; CDR3 length: 14; J gene: TRBJ1-3; CDR3 protein: CASSRRVSGNTIYF; CDR3 DNA: TGTGCCAGCAGTCGCAGGGTTTCTGGAAACACCATATATTTT
V gene: TRBV7-9; clone size: NA; D gene: NA; CDR3 length: 14; J gene: TRBJ2-7; CDR3 protein: CASSPRAGSYEQYF; CDR3 DNA: TGTGCCAGCAGCCCGCGCGCCGGCTCCTACGAGCAGTACTTC
V gene: TRBV5-6; clone size: NA; D gene: NA; CDR3 length: 14; J gene: TRBJ2-7; CDR3 protein: CASSLGSAPYEQYF; CDR3 DNA: TGTGCCAGCAGCTTGGGTTCAGCGCCCTACGAGCAGTACTTC
V gene: TRBV3-1/TRBV3-2; clone size: NA; D gene: TRBD1; CDR3 length: 19; J gene: TRBJ1-3; CDR3 protein: CASSQAPDRVPLPGNTIYF; CDR3 DNA: TGTGCCAGCAGCCAAGCCCCGGACAGGGTCCCCCTCCCCGGAAACACCATATATTTT
V gene: TRBV18; clone size: NA; D gene: TRBD1; CDR3 length: 16; J gene: TRBJ2-2; CDR3 protein: CASSPQGAPNTGELFF; CDR3 DNA: TGTGCCAGCTCACCACAGGGGGCACCAAACACCGGGGAGCTGTTTTTT
V gene: TRBV7-2; clone size: NA; D gene: TRBD1; CDR3 length: 15; J gene: TRBJ1-1; CDR3 protein: CASSSGTGMNTEAFF; CDR3 DNA: TGTGCCAGCAGCTCCGGGACAGGAATGAACACTGAAGCTTTCTTT
V gene: TRBV7-2; clone size: NA; D gene: NA; CDR3 length: 18; J gene: TRBJ1-2; CDR3 protein: CASSLGGRESKTNYGYTF; CDR3 DNA: TGTGCCAGCAGCTTAGGGGGCAGGGAATCAAAGACTAACTATGGCTACACCTTC
V gene: TRBV7-2; clone size: NA; D gene: NA; CDR3 length: 13; J gene: TRBJ2-5; CDR3 protein: CASSSWTGGTQYF; CDR3 DNA: TGTGCCAGCAGCTCGTGGACTGGAGGGACCCAGTACTTC
V gene: TRBV18; clone size: NA; D gene: TRBD1; CDR3 length: 15; J gene: TRBJ1-1; CDR3 protein: CAGRTGQGSDTEAFF; CDR3 DNA: TGTGCCGGACGTACGGGACAGGGGTCCGACACTGAAGCTTTCTTT
V gene: TRBV25-1; clone size: NA; D gene: NA; CDR3 length: 14; J gene: TRBJ2-1; CDR3 protein: CASSTIQTYNEQFF; CDR3 DNA: TGTGCCAGCAGTACCATTCAGACCTACAATGAGCAGTTCTTC
V gene: TRBV14; clone size: NA; D gene: NA; CDR3 length: 16; J gene: TRBJ1-6; CDR3 protein: CASSQSGERNNSPLHF; CDR3 DNA: TGTGCCAGCAGCCAATCGGGGGAACGGAATAATTCACCCCTCCACTTT
V gene: TRBV6-5; clone size: NA; D gene: NA; CDR3 length: 14; J gene: TRBJ1-5; CDR3 protein: CASITGTVGLPQHF; CDR3 DNA: TGTGCCAGCATCACCGGAACAGTCGGTCTGCCCCAGCATTTT
V gene: TRBV9; clone size: NA; D gene: TRBD2; CDR3 length: 15; J gene: TRBJ2-1; CDR3 protein: CASSVGTSGSDEQFF; CDR3 DNA: TGTGCCAGCAGCGTAGGGACTAGCGGGAGCGATGAGCAGTTCTTC